This T cell receptor (beta chain) was recorded in a study of long-term antiretroviral therapy in people with HIV (dated by TCRdb to between 2021 and 2024). For context, the study as a whole: The earliest samples were collected approximately a decade before the 2015 WHO recommendation for immediate ART, a period when ART was typically delayed until CD4 counts fell. A retrospective serial study tested whether ART initiation and durable HIV suppression were associated with changes in peripheral blood TRB repertoire composition and diversity. From 25 to 30 adults with confirmed HIV infection, the cohort provided over 150 cryopreserved PBMC samples, gathered serially across a mean of around six years (range 1-12). No cross-contamination during QIAcube processing turned up in test extractions that ran a monoclonal T-cell line alongside about 35 polyclonal samples. Eleven of the 30 participants with HIV were female. General findings and caveats noted by the study authors: Because pre-ART samples had limited cell numbers, profiling was done on unsorted PBMC rather than on sorted CD4+ and CD8+ T cells. Owing to limited PBMC availability, only the TCR beta chain was sequenced, without alpha chain pairing. Starting ART was linked to a significant rise in TRB diversity, yet even with long-term ART the diversity remained significantly lower than in transplant donor controls. Inferences about post-ART repertoire changes are limited because no data were available on ART adherence, viral resistance or therapy changes. Expanded TRB clones identified before ART initiation dominated the repertoire at all time points, although this dominance fluctuated and declined in many PLHIV after ART. Compared with controls, HIV repertoires had narrower CDR3 length ranges, and the network structure pointed to an antigen-experienced repertoire that shifted only slightly toward naive after ART. Samples dated from about 2003 to 2018, and the ART regimens used may be less effective than current ones.

The CDR3 contains 14 residues, cysteine and phenylalanine counted. Only CDR3 DNA remains: 42 bases, in frame from the first base. CDR1 and CDR2, per the germline V gene, are SGHRS and YFSETQ. Trimming takes 3 bases off V and 2 bases off J; junction bases not matched to a gene: 2. To be included, a participant needed at least one PBMC sample from before ART initiation plus at least two post-ART samples. All participants with HIV were treated in the United States of America. Before DNA extraction, cryopreserved samples of roughly 1-10 million PBMC were thawed and washed. At the time of the earliest PBMC sample, participants with HIV were aged between roughly 20 and 55 years. PBMC samples from each participant spanned 1-4 timepoints before ART initiation and 2-8 timepoints after ART initiation, with a median of 7 samples. For every participant, serial HIV viral load, CD4+ T-cell count, ART history and demographic data were obtained. Genomic DNA was extracted from unsorted PBMC with a Qiagen kit on a QIAcube, with processing performed in batches of 12 samples.

In the case of this clone: There is no known antigen for this receptor. Per-base quality was not reported, and no clone a single base away is much larger than it.

The immunoSEQ hsTCRB v3.0 assay was used at survey level resolution to sequence the TRB variable region. The targeted TRB sequencing depth was about 35,000-55,000 T-cell genomes per sample. Pooled TRB libraries were sequenced on an Illumina MiSeq with a v3 150-cycle kit. The authors' analysis ran thus. Repertoire analysis ran in R within a reproducible Nextflow workflow covering QC, data transformation and analysis. LymphoSeq2, an R package for AIRR-Seq data exploration, was used to implement custom analyses. After excluding a few samples that yielded fewer than 5000 total TRB sequences, roughly 190 HIV repertoires remained for analysis. Among the 170 to 200 HIV repertoires that were kept, approximately 61 were collected before ART initiation and more than 120 were collected after ART initiation. Each repertoire was downsampled to 5000 TRB nucleotide sequences, and summary statistics were averaged across 100 downsampling iterations. Only TRB sequences with CDR3 regions of at least seven amino acids were retained for analysis. Diversity was measured with a Shannon entropy-derived clonality score and the Gini coefficient. In the repertoire networks, any two of the top 5000 CDR3 amino acid sequences were linked whenever the two sequences differed by an edit distance of one. Antigen specificity groups and MHC restriction were predicted for TRB CDR3 amino acid sequences with GLIPH2. Known CMV, EBV, HIV or tissue antigen associations were flagged by matching CDR3 amino acid sequences against VDJdb and McPAS-TCR. Pre-ART, post-ART and control groups were compared with Wilcoxon signed-rank tests and Holm-Bonferroni correction. TCRdb limited this immuneACCESS table to in-frame rearrangements with V and J called. A share of clones is missing; checked studies link under half to unresolved V genes, and the rest is unexplained. The V and J calls and clone size come from that table; D and trimming were worked out from the DNA. This sample has 35,000 to 40,000 clones in its table, and 65% to 90% of those were observed once. The leading ten clones occupy around 5.1% of the sample.

Sequenced material: unsorted PBMCs, taken 1.5 years after starting antiretroviral therapy. This TCR was recovered from a man younger than 35 with HIV. The receptor chain draws on TRBV5-1 and TRBJ1-2; 9 central bases correspond to TRBD1. The nucleotide sequence reads TGCGCCAGCAGCTCGACAGGGGGAAACTATGGCTACACCTTC. Translation gives CASSSTGGNYGYTF.